This TCR beta chain was sequenced for a study of STAT3 mutations in large granular lymphocyte leukemia. CDR1 is SEHNR and CDR2 is FQNEAQ in the germline V gene (reference sequence). This CDR3 is built from 16 residues. The V and J ends lost 5 bases and 5 bases respectively, with 22 bases between them. Study conclusions and caveats: Clonal expansion was inferred from samples taken at other timepoints. All newly emerging clones after therapy were STAT3 wild type. At least one immunodominant TCR beta clonotype appeared in every T-cell large granular lymphocyte leukemia patient.

Points on this clone: What it recognizes is unknown.

Method: immunoSEQ multiplex PCR; TCRdb's copy keeps in-frame clones and lacks some. The sample carries 10,000 or so clones, more than 75% recorded once. Sequences were obtained from peripheral blood mononuclear cells. This rearrangement joins TRBV7-9 to TRBJ2-7; a possible D gene is TRBD2 (6 bases). This clonotype was sampled from an older man with T-cell large granular lymphocyte leukemia. Some clones in this sample may be carry-over from other donors' samples. Written as DNA, the CDR3 is TGTGCCAGCAGCCTCATCGCCGGGGGACCACGAGACGAGCAGTACTTC. As protein: CASSLIAGGPRDEQYF.